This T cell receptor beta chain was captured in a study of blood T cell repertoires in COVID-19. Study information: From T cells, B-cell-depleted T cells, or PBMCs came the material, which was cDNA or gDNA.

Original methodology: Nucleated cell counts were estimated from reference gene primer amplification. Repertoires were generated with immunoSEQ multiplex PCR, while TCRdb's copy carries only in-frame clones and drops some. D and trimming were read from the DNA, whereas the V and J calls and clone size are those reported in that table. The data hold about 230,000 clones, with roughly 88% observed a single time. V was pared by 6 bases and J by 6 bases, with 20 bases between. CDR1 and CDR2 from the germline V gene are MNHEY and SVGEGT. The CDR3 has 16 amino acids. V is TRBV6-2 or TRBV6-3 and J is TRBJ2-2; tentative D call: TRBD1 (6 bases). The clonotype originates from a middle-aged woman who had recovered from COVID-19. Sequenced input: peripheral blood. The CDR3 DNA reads TGTGCCAGCAGATACCAAACCGGGACAAGTCCCGGGGAGCTGTTTTTT. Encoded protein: CASRYQTGTSPGELFF.